This T cell receptor beta chain stems from a study of T cells after yellow fever vaccination. Trimming took 1 base from V and 6 from J, leaving 12 bases between them. This CDR3 has 15 residues. Germline-derived CDR1 and CDR2 are MNHNS and SASEGT. This clonotype was observed a handful of times. They built TCR cDNA with 5'RACE template switching, a step that put in a universal primer site and UMIs. One entry per CDR3 protein results from TCRdb running MiXCR on the 5' RACE reads. The sample yields about 340,000 distinct CDR3 sequences, about 4% seen once. The source was PBMCs, collected 5 days after the yellow fever booster vaccination. V gene TRBV6-1 combines with J gene TRBJ1-4; tentatively, D is TRBD1 (6 bases). The TCR comes from a man between 18 and 35 years old who received the YFV17D yellow fever vaccine. The CDR3 is CASSEVWDTDEKLFF. CDR3 coding DNA: TGTGCCAGCAGTGAAGTATGGGACACGGATGAAAAACTGTTTTTT.